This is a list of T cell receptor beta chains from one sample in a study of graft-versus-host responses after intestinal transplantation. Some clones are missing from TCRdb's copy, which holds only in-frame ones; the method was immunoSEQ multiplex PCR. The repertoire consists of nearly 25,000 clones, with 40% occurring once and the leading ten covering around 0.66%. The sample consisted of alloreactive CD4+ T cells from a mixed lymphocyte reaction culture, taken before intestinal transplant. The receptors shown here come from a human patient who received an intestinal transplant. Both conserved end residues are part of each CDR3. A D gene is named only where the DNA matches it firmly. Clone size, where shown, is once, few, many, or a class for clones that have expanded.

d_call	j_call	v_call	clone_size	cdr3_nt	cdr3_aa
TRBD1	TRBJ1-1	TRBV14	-	TGTGCCAGCAGCCTGGGATATCTTAGAGGGACAGGGAGGAGCAGGAACACTGAAGCTTTCTTT	CASSLGYLRGTGRSRNTEAFF
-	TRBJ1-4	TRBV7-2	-	TGTGCCAGCAGCCTCCCCATCGGACATTTTGAAAAACTGTTTTTT	CASSLPIGHFEKLFF
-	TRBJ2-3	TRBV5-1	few	TGCGCCAGCAGCTTACCGGCGGGGCCAGATACGCAGTATTTT	CASSLPAGPDTQYF
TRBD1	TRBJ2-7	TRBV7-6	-	TGCGCCAGCAGCTGGGGGACAGGGAGGGACTACGAGCAGTACTTC	CASSWGTGRDYEQYF
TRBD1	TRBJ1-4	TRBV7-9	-	TGTGCCAGCAGCCAATTACCGGGACAGGGGAATGAAAAACTGTTTTTT	CASSQLPGQGNEKLFF
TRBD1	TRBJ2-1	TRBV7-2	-	TGTGCCAGCAGCTTAGTCCACAGGGGGCTATCTGAGCAGTTCTTC	CASSLVHRGLSEQFF
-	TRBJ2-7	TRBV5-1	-	TGCGCCAGCAGCTTGGCCCTAAACTACGAGCAGTACTTC	CASSLALNYEQYF
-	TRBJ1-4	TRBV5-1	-	TGCGCCAGCAGCCCATCGACAGGATTGGAAAAACTGTTTTTT	CASSPSTGLEKLFF
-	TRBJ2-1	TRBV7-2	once	TGTGCCAGCAGCTTACAGGGCGCCTGGGGCAATGAGCAGTTCTTC	CASSLQGAWGNEQFF
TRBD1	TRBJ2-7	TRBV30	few	TGTGCCTGGGACAGGGGGGAAAATCGAGTCTACGAGCAGTACTTC	CAWDRGENRVYEQYF
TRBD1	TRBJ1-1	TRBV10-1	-	TGCGCCAGCAGTGAAAGTACGGGGCAGGGGGTTCGGGCTTTCTTT	CASSESTGQGVRAFF